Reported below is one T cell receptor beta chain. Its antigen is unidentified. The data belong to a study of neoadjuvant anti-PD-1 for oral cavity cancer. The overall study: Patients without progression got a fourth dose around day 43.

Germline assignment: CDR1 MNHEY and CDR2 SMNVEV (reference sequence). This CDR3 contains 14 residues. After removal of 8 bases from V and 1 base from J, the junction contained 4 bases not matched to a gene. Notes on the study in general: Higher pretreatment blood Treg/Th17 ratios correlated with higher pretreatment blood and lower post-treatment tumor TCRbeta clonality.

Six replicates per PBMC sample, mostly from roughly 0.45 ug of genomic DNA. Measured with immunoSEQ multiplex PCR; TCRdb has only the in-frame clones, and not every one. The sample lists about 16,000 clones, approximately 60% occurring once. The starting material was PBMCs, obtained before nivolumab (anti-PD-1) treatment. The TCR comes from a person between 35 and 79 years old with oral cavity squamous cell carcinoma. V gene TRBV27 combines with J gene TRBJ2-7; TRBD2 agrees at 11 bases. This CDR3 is CASHGTSGSYEQYF. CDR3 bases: TGTGCCAGCCACGGGACTAGCGGATCCTACGAGCAGTACTTC.